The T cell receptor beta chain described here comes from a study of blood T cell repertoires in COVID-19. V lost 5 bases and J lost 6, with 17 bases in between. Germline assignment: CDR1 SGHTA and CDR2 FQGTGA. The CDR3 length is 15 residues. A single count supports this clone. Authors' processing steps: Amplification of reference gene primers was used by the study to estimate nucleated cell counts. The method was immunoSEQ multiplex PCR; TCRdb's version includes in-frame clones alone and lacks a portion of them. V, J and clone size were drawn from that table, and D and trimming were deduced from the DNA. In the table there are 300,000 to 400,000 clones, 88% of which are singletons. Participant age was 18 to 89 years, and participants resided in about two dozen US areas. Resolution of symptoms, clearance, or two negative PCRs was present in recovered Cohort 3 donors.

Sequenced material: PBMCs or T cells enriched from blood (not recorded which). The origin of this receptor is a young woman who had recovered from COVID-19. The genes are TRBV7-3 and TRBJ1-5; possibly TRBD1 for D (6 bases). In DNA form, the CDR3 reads TGTGCCAGCAGCCGCCGGGGGGGCGGAAGTCAGCCCCAGCATTTT. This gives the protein CASSRRGGGSQPQHF.